Shown below are 21 T cell receptor beta chains from a single sample sequenced in a study of control samples from healthy donors and cancer patients. Sequencing was performed with immunoSEQ multiplex PCR; in TCRdb, only in-frame clones are kept and a portion is missing. The sample shows tens of thousands of clones, roughly 93% of them seen only once. Sequencing input: blood. These receptors were taken from a woman aged 25 to 39 in good health.

The rearrangement joins TRBV9 to TRBJ2-2; no definite D call. V was cut by 0 bases and J by 0 bases, with 12 bases left in between. This CDR3 has 17 residues. The germline V gene encodes CDR1 SGDLS and CDR2 YYNGEE. The CDR3 sequence is CASSVASYGPNTGELFF. The CDR3 coding sequence is TGTGCCAGCAGCGTAGCATCCTACGGACCGAACACCGGGGAGCTGTTTTTT.

The chain couples TRBV4-2 to TRBJ2-1, with TRBD2 matching 9 bases. Germline V gene sequence: CDR1 LGHNA, CDR2 YNFKEQ. V was pared by 2 bases and J by 5 bases, with 10 bases of the junction left unmatched. There are 17 residues in the CDR3. CDR3 amino acids: CASSQPPGSGGDNEQFF. DNA of the CDR3: TGTGCCAGCAGCCAACCCCCGGGTAGCGGGGGAGACAATGAGCAGTTCTTC.

V gene TRBV11-2 combines with J gene TRBJ2-7; unclear D gene. V dropped 2 bases and J dropped 12 bases, with 14 bases sitting between them. CDR3 length: 12 residues. From germline, CDR1 is SGHAT and CDR2 FQNNGV. This chain's CDR3 is CASSLLYNRLYF. Here the CDR3 DNA reads TGTGCCAGCAGCTTATTGTATAATCGGTTGTACTTC.

V usage is TRBV2 and J usage is TRBJ1-2; D unclear. Germline V CDR1 and CDR2: SNHLY, FYNNEI. The CDR3 contains 13 residues. V lost 6 bases to trimming and J lost 8 bases, with 16 bases between them. CDR3 nucleotides: TGTGCCAGCAGAGACACACCTCCCGCCGGCTACACCTTC. Residues: CASRDTPPAGYTF.

The chain carries TRBV23-1 and TRBJ2-7, with 8 bases fitting TRBD1. TRBV23-1 is sorted into the ORF group, with uncertain function. With V trimmed by 11 bases and J by 6 bases, 9 bases remained unmatched. The CDR3 contains 12 residues. The CDR3 DNA follows: TGCGCCCCCGGGACAGGTAGTTTCGAGCAGTACTTC. Residues: CAPGTGSFEQYF.

This chain uses TRBV4-1 with TRBJ1-6; TRBD1 agrees at 7 bases. The CDR3 runs 15 residues. V was clipped by 1 base and J by 7 bases; unmatched bases: 4. Per the germline V gene, CDR1 is MGHRA and CDR2 is YSYEKL. The CDR3 DNA is TGCGCCAGCAGCCAAGCGACAGGGAACAATTCACCCCTCCACTTT. The encoded protein is CASSQATGNNSPLHF.

This clone was detected once. The genes are TRBV24-1 and TRBJ2-1, with TRBD1 matching 12 bases. Germline CDR1 reads KGHDR; CDR2 reads SFDVKD. The CDR3 sequence is 16 residues long. After removal of 7 bases from V and 7 bases from J, the junction contained 10 bases not matched to a gene. The CDR3 sequence: CATSRDGTGGVNEQFF. The CDR3 nucleotides are TGTGCCACCAGCCGAGATGGGACAGGGGGCGTAAATGAGCAGTTCTTC.

The rearrangement joins TRBV19 to TRBJ1-2, with D hard to call. Per the germline V gene, CDR1 is LNHDA and CDR2 is SQIVND (reference sequence). This CDR3 is 12 amino acids long. V dropped 7 bases and J dropped 4 bases, with 10 bases sitting between them. CDR3 region: CASMRESYGYTF. CDR3 sequence (DNA): TGTGCCAGTATGCGGGAGAGCTATGGCTACACCTTC.

The gene calls are TRBV6-5 and TRBJ1-5, with a tentative D call TRBD1 (5 bases). Germline V gene lookup returns CDR1 MNHEY and CDR2 SVGAGI. Trimming took 8 bases from V and 5 from J, leaving 13 bases between them. The CDR3 runs 13 residues. The CDR3, as DNA: TGTGCCAGCTCACCCGAAGGGGATCAGCCCCAGCATTTT. This gives the protein CASSPEGDQPQHF.

The chain couples TRBV18 to TRBJ2-3, with D hard to call. V lost 1 base to trimming and J lost 5 bases, with 4 bases between them. Germline CDR1 and CDR2: KGHSH and LQKENI. There are 12 residues in the CDR3. This chain's CDR3 is CASSPQVDTQYF. The CDR3, as DNA: TGTGCCAGCTCACCACAGGTAGATACGCAGTATTTT. Filled out from reference TRBV18 and TRBJ2-3, the complete variable domain reads NAGVMQNPRHLVRRRGQEARLRCSPMKGHSHVYWYRQLPEEGLKFMVYLQKENIIDESGMPKERFSAEFPKEGPSILRIQQVVRGDSAAYFCASSPQVDTQYFGPGTRLTVL.

The genes are TRBV5-6 and TRBJ1-5; 8 bases align to TRBD1. The CDR3 has 17 amino acids. After removal of 1 base from V and 2 bases from J, the junction contained 8 bases not matched to a gene. Germline V CDR1 and CDR2: SGHDT, YYEEEE. Here the CDR3 DNA reads TGTGCCAGCAGCTTGCTATCAGGGGGCCAGGGCAATCAGCCCCAGCATTTT. Translation gives CASSLLSGGQGNQPQHF.

J is TRBJ1-2 and V is TRBV19, with D hard to call. CDR1 LNHDA and CDR2 SQIVND come from the germline V gene (reference sequence). This CDR3 spans 12 amino acids. The ends were cut back, 5 bases at V and 3 bases at J, with 7 bases in the middle. CDR3 region: CASSPSDYGYTF. The CDR3, as DNA: TGTGCCAGTAGTCCGTCGGACTATGGCTACACCTTC.

The rearrangement joins TRBV10-3 to TRBJ1-3; TRBD1 is a possible D gene (6 bases). Germline assignment: CDR1 ENHRY and CDR2 SYGVKD. This CDR3 is 15 amino acids long. With 0 bases removed from V and 0 bases from J, the gap between germline ends came to 6 bases. CDR3 sequence: CAISESTGSGNTIYF. CDR3 DNA: TGTGCCATCAGTGAGTCGACAGGCTCTGGAAACACCATATATTTT.

J is TRBJ1-4 and V is TRBV5-1; TRBD1 might be the D (5 bases). V lost 4 bases to trimming and J lost 0 bases, with 13 bases between them. Germline CDR1 SGHRS, CDR2 YFSETQ. This CDR3 region has 16 residues. Here the CDR3 DNA reads TGCGCCAGCAGCCCCGGGACGTCTGCAACTAATGAAAAACTGTTTTTT. This encodes CASSPGTSATNEKLFF.

The chain recombines TRBV6-1 with TRBJ1-2; no clear D. Deletions cut 3 bases from V and 4 bases from J, with 9 bases between. CDR1 MNHNS and CDR2 SASEGT come from the germline V gene. This CDR3 contains 13 residues. Here the CDR3 reads CASSEVHLYGYTF. DNA for the CDR3: TGTGCCAGCAGTGAGGTCCACCTCTATGGCTACACCTTC.

V usage is TRBV18 and J usage is TRBJ2-3; D unresolved. The CDR3 is 15 residues long. The V end was cut by 3 bases, the J end by 0 bases, with 10 bases between. In germline, CDR1 is KGHSH, CDR2 LQKENI. CDR3 DNA sequence: TGTGCCAGCTCACCGGTGGCTTCTAGCACAGATACGCAGTATTTT. This translates into CASSPVASSTDTQYF.

The V call is TRBV19, the J call TRBJ1-3; 9 bases are shared with TRBD1. After removal of 5 bases from V and 0 bases from J, the junction contained 5 bases not matched to a gene. There are 16 residues in the CDR3. Germline loops: CDR1 LNHDA, CDR2 SQIVND (reference sequence). CDR3 nucleotides: TGTGCCAGTAGTCGGGACAGGGCTCTCTCTGGAAACACCATATATTTT. Protein sequence: CASSRDRALSGNTIYF.

V usage is TRBV19 and J usage is TRBJ1-5; no reliable D call. The ends were cut back, 3 bases at V and 7 bases at J, with 7 bases in the middle. Germline CDR1 and CDR2: LNHDA and SQIVND (reference sequence). The CDR3 consists of 12 residues. The CDR3 reads CASSILNQPQHF. In nucleotides, the CDR3 is TGTGCCAGTAGTATTCTGAACCAGCCCCAGCATTTT.

This clone was seen once. The rearrangement links TRBV25-1 to TRBJ2-1; tentatively, D is TRBD1 (5 bases). The CDR3 is 11 residues long. With 5 bases removed from V and 12 bases from J, the gap between germline ends came to 11 bases. The V gene's germline CDR1 is MGHDK and CDR2 SYGVNS. In DNA, the CDR3 is TGTGCCAGCAGTCTGGGGCCCTGGCAGTTCTTC. Protein sequence: CASSLGPWQFF.

The chain links TRBV27 to TRBJ2-1, with TRBD1 matching 9 bases. The CDR3 runs to 16 residues. Trimming at V came to 5 bases and at J to 5 bases, leaving 10 bases not matched to a gene. Looked up from germline, CDR1 is MNHEY and CDR2 is SMNVEV (reference sequence). CDR3 nucleotides: TGTGCCAGCAGTCGCAACAGGGGGCTTGGGGACAATGAGCAGTTCTTC. Translation gives CASSRNRGLGDNEQFF.

The J gene is TRBJ2-4, the V gene TRBV3-1 (or the pseudogene TRBV3-2), with D tentatively TRBD1 (6 bases). The CDR3 contains 15 residues. Germline V gene data show CDR1 as LGHDT and CDR2 as YNNKEL (reference sequence). Trimming cost V 4 bases and J 0 bases, with 10 bases left between them. The CDR3, as DNA: TGTGCCAGCAGCCTACAGGGAATAGCCAAAAACATTCAGTACTTC. Translation: CASSLQGIAKNIQYF.